The 6 T cell receptor beta chains in this list originate from one sample, sequenced in a study of T cell changes during pregnancy in multiple sclerosis. TCRdb's table, derived via immunoSEQ multiplex PCR, lists solely in-frame clones and lacks some. The repertoire holds about 59,000 clones, roughly 92% seen once, with 2.5% to 3% in the top ten. The source material was peripheral blood, sampled in the third trimester of pregnancy. The source is a female donor in good health, enrolled as a control in a pregnancy study.

This chain links TRBV11-2 with TRBJ2-7; 10 bases align to TRBD2. This CDR3 is built from 15 residues. The trim removed 5 bases at V and 6 bases at J, leaving 10 bases unmatched. Germline V CDR1 and CDR2: SGHAT, FQNNGV. CDR3 coding DNA: TGTGCCAGCAGCCCCTTGGGCCTAGCGGGAGCCGAGCAGTACTTC. Protein sequence: CASSPLGLAGAEQYF.

The rearrangement joins TRBV5-1 to TRBJ1-1; no clear D. The CDR3 contains 15 residues. The V gene lost 2 bases and the J gene lost 2 bases, with 13 bases spanning the gap. Germline-derived CDR1 and CDR2 are SGHRS and YFSETQ. The CDR3 region has the DNA TGCGCCAGCAGCTTTGGCCAGAGGATCAACACTGAAGCTTTCTTT. This encodes CASSFGQRINTEAFF.

The CDR3 region is CASSNRGTEAFF. CDR3 DNA sequence: TGTGCCAGCAGCAACCGGGGGACTGAAGCTTTCTTT. The rearrangement uses TRBV7-2 and TRBJ1-1; D is possibly TRBD1 (5 bases). V shed 5 bases and J shed 5 bases, with 9 bases lying between them. This CDR3 has 12 residues. CDR1 is SGHTA and CDR2 is FQGNSA in the germline V gene.

This chain uses TRBV19 with TRBJ2-7; D may be TRBD1 (6 bases). Per the germline V gene, CDR1 is LNHDA and CDR2 is SQIVND (reference sequence). Trimming removed 4 bases at V and 1 base at J, with 11 bases between. There are 14 residues in the CDR3. CDR3: CASSTNRVSYEQYF. The CDR3 region has the DNA TGTGCCAGTAGTACGAACAGGGTGTCCTACGAGCAGTACTTC.

The chain joins TRBV7-2 to TRBJ1-1; 7 bases are a match to TRBD1. This CDR3 has 15 residues. The V gene's germline CDR1 is SGHTA and CDR2 FQGNSA. The V segment lost 0 bases and the J segment 7 bases; nucleotides outside the gene matches: 8. CDR3 sequence reads: CASSLAYRGAGEAFF. CDR3 DNA sequence: TGTGCCAGCAGCTTAGCGTACAGGGGTGCCGGTGAAGCTTTCTTT. The variable domain in full, completed from reference TRBV7-2 and TRBJ1-1, reads GAGVSQSPSNKVTEKGKDVELRCDPISGHTALYWYRQSLGQGLEFLIYFQGNSAPDKSGLPSDRFSAERTGGSVSTLTIQRTQQEDSAVYLCASSLAYRGAGEAFFGQGTRLTVV.

This clone was counted once. The rearrangement uses TRBV19 and TRBJ2-1; D is perhaps TRBD2 (6 bases). This CDR3 spans 15 amino acids. CDR1 is LNHDA and CDR2 is SQIVND in the germline V gene (reference sequence). Deletions cut 1 base from V and 4 bases from J, with 11 bases between. CDR3 in DNA: TGTGCCAGTAGTATAGGGAGGGGATCGTACAATGAGCAGTTCTTC. Translation gives CASSIGRGSYNEQFF.